The entry that follows covers one TCR beta chain sequence. The patients chosen for sequencing had shown expansion of CD8+CD57+ cells (detected by flow cytometry). These data come from a study of CD8+CD57+ T cells in acquired aplastic anemia. Genomic DNA, the template, was used for profiling of the TCR beta VDJ and CDR3. One entry per CDR3 protein, called by TCRdb with MiXCR from the reads. This table has about half a million distinct CDR3 sequences, around 32% appearing once. CDR1 and CDR2 from the germline V gene are MNHEY and SVGEGT. The CDR3 is 15 residues long. V shed 5 bases, J shed 7 bases, and the junction held 13 bases outside the gene matches.

Sequencing was performed on sorted CD4+, CD8+, or CD8+CD57+ T cells (not recorded which) from PBMCs. This receptor was identified in a human donor with aplastic anemia. V usage is TRBV6-2 or TRBV6-3 and J usage is TRBJ1-1; TRBD1 matches 7 bases. CDR3 nucleotides: TGTGCCAGCAGTAAAACCGGGACAGCCGCCTATGAAGCTTTCTTT. Residues: CASSKTGTAAYEAFF.